The 23 T cell receptor beta chains below all came from one sample that was sequenced in a study of blood T cell repertoires in COVID-19 (dated by TCRdb to the early 2020s). Library construction relied on the immunoSEQ multiplex PCR assay. Drawn from immuneACCESS, this table holds only the in-frame rearrangements with V and J called that TCRdb kept. Clones are partly lost; checked studies trace under half to an unresolved V gene and leave the rest unexplained. The sample table shows approximately 210,000 clones, and 92% are seen once. The ten largest clones capture around 1.2% of the sample. Sample: peripheral blood. Receptor source: a man aged 25-45 years with acute or convalescent COVID-19.

This CDR3 is CASSLGGRVDNEQFF. As DNA, the CDR3 is TGTGCCAGCAGCTTAGGTGGGAGAGTCGACAATGAGCAGTTCTTC. J is TRBJ2-1 and V is TRBV7-2; the D gene is possibly TRBD2 (5 bases). Germline-derived CDR1 and CDR2 are SGHTA and FQGNSA. The CDR3 contains 15 residues. The V end was cut by 1 base, the J end by 5 bases, with 12 bases between. The full variable domain, with the rest looked up from reference TRBV7-2 and TRBJ2-1, is GAGVSQSPSNKVTEKGKDVELRCDPISGHTALYWYRQSLGQGLEFLIYFQGNSAPDKSGLPSDRFSAERTGGSVSTLTIQRTQQEDSAVYLCASSLGGRVDNEQFFGPGTRLTVL.

V is TRBV2 and J is TRBJ2-3, with 16 bases that match TRBD2. V shed 4 bases and J 4 bases; nucleotides not matched to a gene: 8. Germline V CDR1 and CDR2: SNHLY, FYNNEI. CDR3 length: 18 amino acids. The CDR3 coding sequence is TGTGCCAGCAGTGGACGACCGGGACTAGCGGGAGGGGCAGATACGCAGTATTTT. Encoded protein: CASSGRPGLAGGADTQYF.

This chain links TRBV7-9 with TRBJ2-7; TRBD1 might be the D (5 bases). V lost 5 bases, J lost 12 bases, and 11 bases lay in between. The CDR3 runs 10 residues. CDR1 and CDR2 from the germline V gene are SEHNR and FQNEAQ (reference sequence). The CDR3 spells CASSATEVYF. CDR3 bases: TGTGCCAGCAGCGCGACAGAGGTGTACTTC. The full variable domain, in which reference TRBV7-9 and TRBJ2-7 provide the parts outside the CDR3, is DTGVSQNPRHKITKRGQNVTFRCDPISEHNRLYWYRQTLGQGPEFLTYFQNEAQLEKSRLLSDRFSAERPKGSFSTLEIQRTEQGDSAMYLCASSATEVYFGPGTRLTVT.

This clone was recorded once. This chain's CDR3 is CASSPRAPADTQYF. The CDR3 DNA follows: TGTGCCAGCAGCCCACGTGCGCCCGCAGATACGCAGTATTTT. V usage is TRBV7-3 and J usage is TRBJ2-3, with no clear D. Deletions cut 5 bases from V and 4 bases from J, with 13 bases between. The CDR3 spans 14 residues. Looked up from germline, CDR1 is SGHTA and CDR2 is FQGTGA. The full variable domain, completed using reference TRBV7-3 and TRBJ2-3, is GAGVSQTPSNKVTEKGKYVELRCDPISGHTALYWYRQSLGQGPEFLIYFQGTGAADDSGLPNDRFFAVRPEGSVSTLKIQRTERGDSAVYLCASSPRAPADTQYFGPGTRLTVL.

As for this clone: The same CDR3 arises from other DNA sequences in this sample as well. The V call is TRBV5-1, the J call TRBJ2-1; 8 bases line up with TRBD2. The germline CDR1 and CDR2 sequences are SGHRS and YFSETQ. CDR3 size: 15 residues. V lost 1 base, J lost 4 bases, and 4 bases stayed unmatched. This CDR3 reads CASSLTSGAYNEQFF. CDR3 sequence (DNA): TGCGCCAGCAGCTTGACTAGCGGAGCATACAATGAGCAGTTCTTC.

This chain uses TRBV7-3 with TRBJ1-2; D call uncertain. V dropped 4 bases and J dropped 8 bases, with 14 bases sitting between them. Germline CDR1 and CDR2: SGHTA and FQGTGA. The CDR3 contains 13 residues. The CDR3 DNA reads TGTGCCAGCAGCTCACGGCCAAGCGGGGGCTACACCTTC. Translating gives CASSSRPSGGYTF. Drawing the rest from reference TRBV7-3 and TRBJ1-2, the complete variable domain is GAGVSQTPSNKVTEKGKYVELRCDPISGHTALYWYRQSLGQGPEFLIYFQGTGAADDSGLPNDRFFAVRPEGSVSTLKIQRTERGDSAVYLCASSSRPSGGYTFGSGTRLTVV.

The chain links TRBV10-2 to TRBJ2-5; possible D gene TRBD2, 5 bases. V was cut by 7 bases and J by 4 bases, with 22 bases left in between. The CDR3 extends over 16 amino acids. The germline gives CDR1 WSHSY, CDR2 SAAADI. CDR3 nucleotides: TGCGCCAGCAATGATTGGGGAGTAAGTTTAGGAGAGACCCAGTACTTC. Its protein product is CASNDWGVSLGETQYF.

Turning to this clone: Other DNA sequences within the sample encode an identical CDR3. The CDR3 region is CASSLTGEKLFF. CDR3 sequence (DNA): TGTGCCAGCAGCTTGACAGGTGAAAAACTGTTTTTT. The chain has TRBV12-3 or TRBV12-4 and TRBJ1-4; a possible D gene is TRBD1 (6 bases). The CDR3 has 12 residues. Trimming removed 6 bases at V and 7 bases at J, with 9 bases between.

V and J are TRBV2 and TRBJ1-2; a weak D match, TRBD1 (6 bases). The CDR3 is 13 amino acids. Trimming pared 10 bases from V and 3 bases from J, leaving 15 bases between. Germline V gene lookup returns CDR1 SNHLY and CDR2 FYNNEI. Here the CDR3 DNA reads TGTGCCACACAGGGAGAGAATTACTATGGCTACACCTTC. Its protein is CATQGENYYGYTF.

V usage is TRBV28 and J usage is TRBJ2-7; TRBD1 matches at 7 bases. The junction had 13 bases not matched to a gene; V was cut back by 5 bases and J by 3 bases. This CDR3 region has 16 residues. CDR1 is MDHEN and CDR2 is SYDVKM in the germline V gene. The CDR3, as DNA: TGTGCCAGCAGTCCCCGGGACAGCCTGGGAGACTACGAGCAGTACTTC. Residues: CASSPRDSLGDYEQYF.

The chain has TRBV20-1 and TRBJ1-3; D unclear. The CDR3 runs to 11 residues. The germline CDR1 and CDR2 sequences are DFQATT and SNEGSKA (reference sequence). The V end was cut by 5 bases, the J end by 7 bases, with 9 bases between. The CDR3 DNA follows: TGCAGTGCTCCTCGGGGTAACACCATATATTTT. Protein sequence: CSAPRGNTIYF.

This clone was detected a few times. The J gene is TRBJ2-3, the V gene TRBV5-4, with 7 nucleotides matching TRBD2. Germline CDR1 is SGHNT and CDR2 is YYREEE (reference sequence). The V and J ends lost 4 bases and 5 bases, in that order; junction bases with no gene match: 13. CDR3 size: 16 residues. Here the CDR3 DNA reads TGTGCCAGCAGCCCTTGGGTCGGGGGGAGGGAAGATACGCAGTATTTT. It translates to CASSPWVGGREDTQYF.

V gene TRBV5-1 combines with J gene TRBJ1-6; possibly TRBD1 for D (6 bases). The CDR3 has 15 residues. Between the trimmed V and J ends, which lost 6 bases and 10 bases, there was a span of 20 bases. Per germline, CDR1 SGHRS and CDR2 YFSETQ. The CDR3 DNA follows: TGCGCCAGCACAGGGGACCAGTACCCACGGTCACCCCTCCACTTT. This codes for CASTGDQYPRSPLHF.

The chain is built from TRBV5-1 and TRBJ2-1; 10 nucleotides agree with TRBD1. The V segment lost 4 bases and the J segment 0 bases; nucleotides outside the gene matches: 10. Germline V gene lookup returns CDR1 SGHRS and CDR2 YFSETQ. CDR3 length equals 18 residues. CDR3 protein: CASSLGQGISSSYNEQFF. CDR3 DNA sequence: TGCGCCAGCAGCCTGGGACAGGGGATTTCGAGCTCCTACAATGAGCAGTTCTTC.

The gene calls are TRBV12-5 and TRBJ2-1; TRBD1 matches at 7 bases. This CDR3 has 15 residues. The V and J ends lost 2 bases and 2 bases, in that order; junction bases with no gene match: 3. Germline V gives CDR1 LGHNT, CDR2 FRNRAP. CDR3 sequence (DNA): TGTGCTAGTGGTTTGTACAGGGGTACCTACAATGAGCAGTTCTTC. As protein: CASGLYRGTYNEQFF.

This clone turned up a few times. The chain links TRBV15 to TRBJ1-5; D may be TRBD1 (6 bases). CDR3 length: 15 amino acids. Germline loops: CDR1 LNHNV, CDR2 YYDKDF (reference sequence). The V gene lost 0 bases and the J gene lost 2 bases, with 8 bases spanning the gap. CDR3 sequence reads: CATSREQGGNQPQHF. CDR3 in DNA: TGTGCCACCAGCAGAGAACAGGGAGGCAATCAGCCCCAGCATTTT.

V usage is TRBV18 and J usage is TRBJ1-4; tentatively, D is TRBD1 (6 bases). Per the germline V gene, CDR1 is KGHSH and CDR2 is LQKENI. The CDR3 has 16 residues. V was pared by 3 bases and J by 5 bases, with 16 bases between. In DNA form, the CDR3 reads TGTGCCAGCTCACCGCTAGCAGGGGCCTCAAATGAAAAACTGTTTTTT. As protein: CASSPLAGASNEKLFF.

This clone has just a few counts. The gene calls are TRBV18 and TRBJ2-1, with D possibly matching TRBD1 (5 bases). This CDR3 region has 17 residues. Per germline, CDR1 KGHSH and CDR2 LQKENI. V was shortened by 2 bases and J by 5 bases, with 19 bases between the two germline ends. The CDR3 here is CASSPILGVLANNEQFF. The CDR3 DNA sequence: TGTGCCAGCTCACCAATTCTAGGGGTCTTGGCAAACAATGAGCAGTTCTTC.

The genes are TRBV20-1 and TRBJ1-4; D ambiguous. Germline V gene data show CDR1 as DFQATT and CDR2 as SNEGSKA (reference sequence). The CDR3 is 13 residues long. Trimming left V 3 bases short and J 5 bases short, with 10 bases between. The CDR3 protein is CSASGELNEKLFF. CDR3 DNA: TGCAGTGCTAGTGGAGAATTGAATGAAAAACTGTTTTTT.

V is TRBV29-1 and J is TRBJ2-2; the match to TRBD2 covers 13 bases. The CDR3 contains 16 residues. Germline assignment: CDR1 SQVTM and CDR2 ANQGSEA. The V segment lost 4 bases and the J segment 5 bases; nucleotides outside the gene matches: 7. The CDR3 region has the DNA TGCAGCGTTGGCAAACTAGCGGGAGGGCTAACCGGGGAGCTGTTTTTT. It yields the protein CSVGKLAGGLTGELFF.

V and J are TRBV28 and TRBJ1-5; D perhaps matches TRBD1 (5 bases). Trimming pared 6 bases from V and 0 bases from J, leaving 12 bases between. Germline V gene lookup returns CDR1 MDHEN and CDR2 SYDVKM. CDR3 size: 15 residues. CDR3: CASRTDSYSNQPQHF. CDR3 nucleotide sequence: TGTGCCAGCAGAACAGACAGTTATAGCAATCAGCCCCAGCATTTT.

The rearrangement uses TRBV20-1 and TRBJ2-1; TRBD1 matches 8 bases. There are 11 residues in the CDR3. Germline CDR1 and CDR2: DFQATT and SNEGSKA (reference sequence). V shed 5 bases, J shed 15 bases, and the junction held 9 bases outside the gene matches. DNA of the CDR3: TGCAGTGCTGCAGGGGGCTTTATATCGTTCTTC. Protein product: CSAAGGFISFF.

The rearrangement joins TRBV5-8 to TRBJ2-3, with 8 bases that match TRBD2. This CDR3 comprises 14 residues. J was trimmed by 10 bases and V by 0 bases; bases with no gene match: 7. Germline CDR1 and CDR2: SGHTS and YDEGEE. For the CDR3, the DNA is TGTGCCAGCAGCTTGGGCGGGGGGAGTGTTGCGCAGTATTTT. Translated, it gives CASSLGGGSVAQYF.